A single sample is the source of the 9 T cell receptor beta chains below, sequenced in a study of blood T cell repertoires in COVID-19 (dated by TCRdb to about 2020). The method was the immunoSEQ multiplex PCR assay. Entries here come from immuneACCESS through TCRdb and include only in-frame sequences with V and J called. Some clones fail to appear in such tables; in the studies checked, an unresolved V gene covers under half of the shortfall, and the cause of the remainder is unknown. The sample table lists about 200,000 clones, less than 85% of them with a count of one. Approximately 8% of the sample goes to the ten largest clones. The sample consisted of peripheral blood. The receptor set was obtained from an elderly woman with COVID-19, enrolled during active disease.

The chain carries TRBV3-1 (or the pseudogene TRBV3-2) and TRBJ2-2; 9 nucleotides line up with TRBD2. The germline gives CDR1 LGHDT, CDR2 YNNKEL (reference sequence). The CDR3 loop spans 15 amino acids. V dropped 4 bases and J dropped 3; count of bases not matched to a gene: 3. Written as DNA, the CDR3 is TGTGCCAGCAGCCTTAGCGGGAGAGACACCGGGGAGCTGTTTTTT. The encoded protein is CASSLSGRDTGELFF.

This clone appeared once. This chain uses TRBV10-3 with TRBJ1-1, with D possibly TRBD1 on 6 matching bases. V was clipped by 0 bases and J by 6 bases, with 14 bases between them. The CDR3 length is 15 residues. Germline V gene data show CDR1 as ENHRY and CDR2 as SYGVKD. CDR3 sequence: CAISESIGGLAEAFF. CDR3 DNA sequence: TGTGCCATCAGTGAGTCGATTGGGGGCTTGGCTGAAGCTTTCTTT.

For the CDR3, the DNA is TGTGCCAGCCACAGGGGGGAGACAGATACGCAGTATTTT. Translated: CASHRGETDTQYF. J is TRBJ2-3 and V is TRBV6-5; 8 nucleotides match TRBD1. Germline lookup yields CDR1 MNHEY and CDR2 SVGAGI. The CDR3 is 13 amino acids. V lost 8 bases, J lost 3 bases, and 4 bases stayed unmatched.

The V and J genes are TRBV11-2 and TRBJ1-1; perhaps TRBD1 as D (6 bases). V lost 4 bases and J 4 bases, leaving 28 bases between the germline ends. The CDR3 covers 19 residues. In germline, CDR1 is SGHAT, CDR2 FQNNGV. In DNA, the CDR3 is TGTGCCAGCAGCTCGCGTGTGGGGGGCGGGGGCGCTATAGGCACTGAAGCTTTCTTT. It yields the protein CASSSRVGGGGAIGTEAFF.

In DNA, the CDR3 is TGTGCCAGCAGTTACGGAGCCTATGGCTACACCTTC. Amino acid sequence: CASSYGAYGYTF. The chain combines TRBV6-5 with TRBJ1-2, with unresolved D. The germline V gene has CDR1 MNHEY and CDR2 SVGAGI. This CDR3 has 12 amino acids. V lost 2 bases, J lost 4 bases, and 5 bases lay in between.

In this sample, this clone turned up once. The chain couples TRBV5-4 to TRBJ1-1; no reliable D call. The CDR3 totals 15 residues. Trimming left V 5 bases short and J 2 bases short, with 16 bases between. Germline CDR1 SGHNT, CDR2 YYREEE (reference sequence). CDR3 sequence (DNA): TGTGCCAGCAGTCCCGCGGCCCTCGTAAACACTGAAGCTTTCTTT. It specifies CASSPAALVNTEAFF.

The CDR3 nucleotides are TGTGCCAGCAGTGCGCTGGGAGTTGACAATGAGCAGTTCTTC. Its protein is CASSALGVDNEQFF. The chain joins TRBV2 to TRBJ2-1; a possible D gene is TRBD2 (5 bases). V lost 4 bases to trimming and J lost 5 bases, with 12 bases between them. CDR1 and CDR2 (germline): SNHLY, FYNNEI. CDR3 length: 14 residues.

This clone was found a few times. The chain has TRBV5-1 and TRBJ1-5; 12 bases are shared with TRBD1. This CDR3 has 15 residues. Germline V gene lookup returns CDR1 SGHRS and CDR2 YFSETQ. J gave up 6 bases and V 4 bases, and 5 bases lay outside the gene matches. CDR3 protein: CASSEGQGAGQPQHF. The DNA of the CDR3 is TGCGCCAGCAGCGAGGGACAGGGGGCGGGTCAGCCCCAGCATTTT.

CDR3 region: CASSLEGVGASYEQYF. CDR3 nucleotides: TGTGCCAGCTCACTAGAGGGGGTCGGAGCCTCCTACGAGCAGTACTTC. The V call is TRBV18, the J call TRBJ2-7; weak D call: TRBD1 (6 bases). From germline, CDR1 is KGHSH and CDR2 LQKENI. V lost 4 bases and J 0 bases, leaving 16 bases between the germline ends. The CDR3 extends over 16 amino acids.